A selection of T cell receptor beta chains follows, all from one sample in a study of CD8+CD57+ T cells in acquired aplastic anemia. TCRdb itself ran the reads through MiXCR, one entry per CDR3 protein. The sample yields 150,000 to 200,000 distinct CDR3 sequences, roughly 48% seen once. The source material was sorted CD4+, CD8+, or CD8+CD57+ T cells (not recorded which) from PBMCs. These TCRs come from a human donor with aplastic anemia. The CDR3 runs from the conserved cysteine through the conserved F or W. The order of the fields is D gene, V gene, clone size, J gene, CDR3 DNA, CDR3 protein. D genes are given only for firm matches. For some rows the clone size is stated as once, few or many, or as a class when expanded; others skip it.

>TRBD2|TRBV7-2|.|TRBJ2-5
TGTGCCAGCAACGTAGCGGGAGAGACCCAGTACTTC
CASNVAGETQYF
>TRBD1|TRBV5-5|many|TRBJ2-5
TGTGCCAGCAGCCGGGGACAGGGGGCAGAAGAGACCCAGTACTTC
CASSRGQGAEETQYF
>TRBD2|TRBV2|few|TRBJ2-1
TGTGCCAGCAGCCCGAAAAGCGGGGGACTGCATGAGCAGTTCTTC
CASSPKSGGLHEQFF
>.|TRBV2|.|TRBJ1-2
TGTGCCAGCACTCCCGGACAGTCGAATTACTATGGCTACACCTTC
CASTPGQSNYYGYTF
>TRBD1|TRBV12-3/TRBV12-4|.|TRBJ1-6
TGTGCCAGCAGTTTGTGGACAGGGGGTTCCAATTCACCCCTCCACTTT
CASSLWTGGSNSPLHF
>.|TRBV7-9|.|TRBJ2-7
TGTGCCAGCAGCTACAACGAGCAGTACTTC
CASSYNEQYF
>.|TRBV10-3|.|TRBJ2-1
TGTGCCATCAGTGAGTCGATCTTGAGGAATGAGCAGTTCTTC
CAISESILRNEQFF
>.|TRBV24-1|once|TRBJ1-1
TGTGCCACCAGTGAGCCGGGACGGAAAGCTTTCTTT
CATSEPGRKAFF
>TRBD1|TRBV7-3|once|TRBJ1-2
TGTGCCAGCAGCCGGACAGGGGGAGTTGGCTACACCTTC
CASSRTGGVGYTF
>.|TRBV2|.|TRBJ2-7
TGTGCCAGCAGTGCTTCCAGCACCTACGAGCAGTACTTC
CASSASSTYEQYF
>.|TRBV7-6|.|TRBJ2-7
TGTGCCAGCAGTCCAAGGTCTAGGGGGAACTACGAGCAGTACTTC
CASSPRSRGNYEQYF
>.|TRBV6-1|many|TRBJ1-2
TGTGCCAGCAAAAAGGGAGGCAACTATGGCTACACCTTC
CASKKGGNYGYTF
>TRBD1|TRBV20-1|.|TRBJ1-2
TGCAGTGCTCTACGGGCAGGGGGGTATGGCTACACCTTC
CSALRAGGYGYTF
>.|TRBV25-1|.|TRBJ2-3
TGTGCCAGCAGGGTCGGGGACCTCACGGCAGATACGCAGTATTTT
CASRVGDLTADTQYF
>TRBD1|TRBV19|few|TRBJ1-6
TGTGCCAGTAGTACCAACAGGGGGAATTCACCCCTCCACTTT
CASSTNRGNSPLHF
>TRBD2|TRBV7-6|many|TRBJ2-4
TGTGCCAGCAGCTTAGCGGGGGGGGACATTCAGTACTTC
CASSLAGGDIQYF
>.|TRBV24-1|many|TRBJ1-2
TGTGCCACCAGTGACGCCTATGGCTACACCTTC
CATSDAYGYTF
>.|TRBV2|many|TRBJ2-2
TGTGCCAGCAGTGACGTCCGTGGAACCACCGGGGAGCTGTTTTTT
CASSDVRGTTGELFF
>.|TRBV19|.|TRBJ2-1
TGTGCCAGTAGTATAAGGGTTTCCTACAATGAGCAGTTCTTC
CASSIRVSYNEQFF
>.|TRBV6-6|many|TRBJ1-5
TGTGCCAGCAGTTACACGGCAGAGGGCCAGCCCCAGCATTTT
CASSYTAEGQPQHF
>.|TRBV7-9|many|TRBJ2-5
TGTGCCAGCAGCTCTTGGAGGGAGACCCAGTACTTC
CASSSWRETQYF
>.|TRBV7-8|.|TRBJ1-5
TGTGCCAGCAGCTTAGGGGCAGCAGAATCAGGGCCCCAGCATTTT
CASSLGAAESGPQHF
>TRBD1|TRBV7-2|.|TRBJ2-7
TGTGCCAGCAGGAGGACGGACAGGGGAGGCTACGAGCAGTACTTC
CASRRTDRGGYEQYF
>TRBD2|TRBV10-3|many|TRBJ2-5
TGTGCCATCAGTGAAATCGGGGGGGGGGAGACCCAGTACTTC
CAISEIGGGETQYF
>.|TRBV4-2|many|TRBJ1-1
TGTGCCAGCAGCCCAGGACAGTACACTGAAGCTTTCTTT
CASSPGQYTEAFF
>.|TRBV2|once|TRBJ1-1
TGTGCCAGCACCGCAGCATCCCGGAACACTGAAGCTTTCTTT
CASTAASRNTEAFF
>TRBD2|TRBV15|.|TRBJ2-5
TGTGCCACCAGCGCACGGACTAGCGGGGGGGCAGAGACCCGGAACTTC
CATSARTSGGAETRNF
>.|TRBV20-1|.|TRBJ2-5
TGCAGTGCTAGGGGAGGCAGGGACTTCGAGACCCAGTACTTC
CSARGGRDFETQYF
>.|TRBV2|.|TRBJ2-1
TGTGCCAGGAGGAAGGGGGAGGTGACGCACAATGAGCAGTTCTTC
CARRKGEVTHNEQFF
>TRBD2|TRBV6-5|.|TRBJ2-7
TGTGCCAGCAGTTACTCCCCGCGGGGGGCCGACGAGCAGTACTTC
CASSYSPRGADEQYF
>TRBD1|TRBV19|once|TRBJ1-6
TGTGCCCCAAGTGGGACAGGGAATTCACCCCTCCACTTT
CAPSGTGNSPLHF
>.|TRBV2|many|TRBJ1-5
TGTGCCAGCAGTGAAGTCCTGGACAGATACAATCAGCCCCAGCATTTT
CASSEVLDRYNQPQHF
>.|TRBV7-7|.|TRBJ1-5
TGTGCTAGCAGCTTAGGTTGTGAGGGCAATCAGCCCCAGCATTTT
CASSLGCEGNQPQHF
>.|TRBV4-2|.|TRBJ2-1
TGTGCCAGCAGCCATTCGCGGGGGCCCTACAATGAGCAGTTCTTC
CASSHSRGPYNEQFF
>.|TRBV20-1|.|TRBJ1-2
TGCAGTGCCCAGGACGGACCGGACTATGGCTACACCTTC
CSAQDGPDYGYTF
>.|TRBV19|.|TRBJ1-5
TGTGCCAGTACCAGGACAGGCAATCAGCCCCAGCATTTT
CASTRTGNQPQHF
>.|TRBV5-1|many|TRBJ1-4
TGCGCCAGCAGCTCTCCTGGGACGGACCCTCTTGAAAAACTGTTTTTT
CASSSPGTDPLEKLFF
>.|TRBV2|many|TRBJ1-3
TGTGCCAGCAGTGAAGCCAGGGATAGAAACACCATATATTTT
CASSEARDRNTIYF
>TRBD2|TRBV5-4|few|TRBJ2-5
TGTGCCAGCAGCTTGGACGGCGGGGGGTCCGCCATGGAGGCCCAGTACTTC
CASSLDGGGSAMEAQYF
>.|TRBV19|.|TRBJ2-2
TGTGCCACAAACTCCGGGGCAGGGGTGGACACCGGGGAGCTGTTTTTT
CATNSGAGVDTGELFF
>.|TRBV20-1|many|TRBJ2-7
TGCAGTGCTAACCGGGGTTCGAGCCTCTACGAGCAGTACTTC
CSANRGSSLYEQYF
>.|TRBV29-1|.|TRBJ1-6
TGCAGCGTTGAAGGTTCCAGAGCACGGTCACCCCTCCACTTT
CSVEGSRARSPLHF
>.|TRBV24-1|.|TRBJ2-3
TGTGCCACCAGTGATCGGGGCACAGATACGCAGTATTTT
CATSDRGTDTQYF
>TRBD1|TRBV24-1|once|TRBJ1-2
TGTGCCACCAGTGACCCTCACGGGACAGTGGACTACACCTTC
CATSDPHGTVDYTF
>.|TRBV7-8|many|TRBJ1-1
TGTGCCAGCAGCTTAGCGGACACACTCGGGGCTTTCTTT
CASSLADTLGAFF
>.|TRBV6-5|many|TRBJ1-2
TGTGCCAGCAGGAACAGGGATGGCTACACCTTC
CASRNRDGYTF
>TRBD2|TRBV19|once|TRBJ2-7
TGTGCCAGTAGTATAGATCTATCGCGGGGGTACGAGCAGTACTTC
CASSIDLSRGYEQYF
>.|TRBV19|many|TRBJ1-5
TGTGCCAGTAGTATGGGGAATCGCAATCAGCCCCAGCATTTT
CASSMGNRNQPQHF
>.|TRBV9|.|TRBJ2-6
TGTGCCAGCAGCGTAGCCCCCGGGAGTTCAGGGGCCAACGTCCTGACTTTC
CASSVAPGSSGANVLTF
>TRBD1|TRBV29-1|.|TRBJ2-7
TGCAGCGTTGAATTGGGACAGGGTTACGAGCAGTACTTC
CSVELGQGYEQYF
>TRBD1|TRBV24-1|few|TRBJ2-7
TGTGCCACCAGTGGCTCGGAAACAGGGGATATCTACGAGCAGTACTTC
CATSGSETGDIYEQYF
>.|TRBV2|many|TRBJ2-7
TGTGCCAGCAGTGATTCGGGGCCCACCTACGAGCAGTACTTC
CASSDSGPTYEQYF
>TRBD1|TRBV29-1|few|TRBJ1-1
TGCAGCGTCCTCCCGGGACAGGCGGAAGGTGTGGCTTTCTTT
CSVLPGQAEGVAFF
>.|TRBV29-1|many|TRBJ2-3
TGCAGCGTAGGACAGCGGGCAGATACGCAGTATTTT
CSVGQRADTQYF
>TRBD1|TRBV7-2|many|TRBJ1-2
TGTGCCAGCAGCTTTGACAGGGGCCGATATGGCTACACCTTC
CASSFDRGRYGYTF